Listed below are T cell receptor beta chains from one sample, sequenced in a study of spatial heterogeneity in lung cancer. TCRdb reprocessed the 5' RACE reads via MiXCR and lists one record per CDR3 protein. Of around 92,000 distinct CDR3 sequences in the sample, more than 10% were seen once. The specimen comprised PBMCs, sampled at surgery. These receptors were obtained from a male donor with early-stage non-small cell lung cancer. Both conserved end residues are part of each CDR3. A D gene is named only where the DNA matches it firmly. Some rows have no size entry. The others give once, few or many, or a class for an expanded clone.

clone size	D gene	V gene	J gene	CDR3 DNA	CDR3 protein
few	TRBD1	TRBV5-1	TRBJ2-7	TGCGCCAGCAGCTTGAACGGGCCCTTGGGGACAGGCCCCTCTGGCGAGCAGTACTTC	CASSLNGPLGTGPSGEQYF
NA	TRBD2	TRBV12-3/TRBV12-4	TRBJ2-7	TGTGCCAGCAGTTCTAGCGGGGTTTCCTACGAGCAGTACTTC	CASSSSGVSYEQYF
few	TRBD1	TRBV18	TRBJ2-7	TGTGCCAGCTCGTCCGGGACAGGATTCGTCGAGCAGTACTTC	CASSSGTGFVEQYF
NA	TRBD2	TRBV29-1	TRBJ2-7	TGCAGCGCTCGGACTAGTAGCTCCTACGAGCAGTACTTC	CSARTSSSYEQYF
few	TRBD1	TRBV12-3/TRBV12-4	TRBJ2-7	TGTGCCAGCAGATCCACGGGACAGGGCTCCTACGAGCAGTACTTC	CASRSTGQGSYEQYF
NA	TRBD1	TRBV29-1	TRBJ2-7	TGCAGCGTCGCTGACAGGGGTATCTACGAGCAGTACTTC	CSVADRGIYEQYF
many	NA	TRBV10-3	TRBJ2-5	TGTGCCATCAGTGAGCCTACGCTCCAAGAGACCCAGTACTTC	CAISEPTLQETQYF
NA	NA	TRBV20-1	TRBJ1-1	TGCAGTGCTAGTTCCACTTGGGAGAACACTGAAGCTTTCTTT	CSASSTWENTEAFF
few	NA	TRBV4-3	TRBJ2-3	TGCGCCAGCAGCCAAGACCAGTCCTCCACAGATACGCAGTATTTT	CASSQDQSSTDTQYF
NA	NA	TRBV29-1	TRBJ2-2	TGCAGCGTTGGGGGACCCGGGGAGCTGTTTTTT	CSVGGPGELFF